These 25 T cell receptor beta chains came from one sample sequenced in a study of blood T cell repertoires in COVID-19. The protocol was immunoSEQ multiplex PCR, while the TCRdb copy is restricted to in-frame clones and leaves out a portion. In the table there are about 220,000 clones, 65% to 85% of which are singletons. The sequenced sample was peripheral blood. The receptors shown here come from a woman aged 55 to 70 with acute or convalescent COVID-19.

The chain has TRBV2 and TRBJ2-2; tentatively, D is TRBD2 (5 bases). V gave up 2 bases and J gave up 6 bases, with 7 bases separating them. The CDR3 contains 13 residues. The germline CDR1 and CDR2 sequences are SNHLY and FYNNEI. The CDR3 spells CASSETLAGELFF. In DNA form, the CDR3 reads TGTGCCAGCAGTGAAACACTAGCCGGGGAGCTGTTTTTT.

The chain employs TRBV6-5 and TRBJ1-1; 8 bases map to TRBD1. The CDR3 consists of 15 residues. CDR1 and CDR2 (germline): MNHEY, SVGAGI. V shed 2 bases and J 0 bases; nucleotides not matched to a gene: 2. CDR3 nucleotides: TGTGCCAGCAGTTACGGGGGACAGGTGAACACTGAAGCTTTCTTT. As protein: CASSYGGQVNTEAFF.

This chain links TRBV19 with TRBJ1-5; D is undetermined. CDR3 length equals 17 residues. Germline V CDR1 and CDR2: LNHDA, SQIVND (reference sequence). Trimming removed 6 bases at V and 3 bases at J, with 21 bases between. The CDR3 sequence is CASSSRGTFLANQPQHF. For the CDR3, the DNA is TGTGCCAGTAGCTCCCGCGGAACATTCCTCGCCAATCAGCCCCAGCATTTT. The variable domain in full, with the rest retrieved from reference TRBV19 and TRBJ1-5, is DGGITQSPKYLFRKEGQNVTLSCEQNLNHDAMYWYRQDPGQGLRLIYYSQIVNDFQKGDIAEGYSVSREKKESFPLTVTSAQKNPTAFYLCASSSRGTFLANQPQHFGDGTRLSIL.

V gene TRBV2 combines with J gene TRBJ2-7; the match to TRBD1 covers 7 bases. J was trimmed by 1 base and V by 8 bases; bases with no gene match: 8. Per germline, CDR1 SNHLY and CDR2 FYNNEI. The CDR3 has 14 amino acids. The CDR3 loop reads CASDTGALSYEQYF. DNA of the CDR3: TGTGCCAGCGATACAGGGGCCCTATCCTACGAGCAGTACTTC.

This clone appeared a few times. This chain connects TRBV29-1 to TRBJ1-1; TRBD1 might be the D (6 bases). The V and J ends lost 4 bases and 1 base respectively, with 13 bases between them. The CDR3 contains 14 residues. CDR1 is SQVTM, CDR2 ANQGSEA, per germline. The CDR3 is CSVAEGERNTEAFF. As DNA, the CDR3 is TGCAGCGTTGCCGAGGGGGAACGGAACACTGAAGCTTTCTTT.

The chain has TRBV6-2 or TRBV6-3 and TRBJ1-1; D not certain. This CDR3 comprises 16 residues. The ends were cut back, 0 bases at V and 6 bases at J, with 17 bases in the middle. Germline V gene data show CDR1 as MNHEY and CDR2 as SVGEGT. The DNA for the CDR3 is TGTGCCAGCAGTTACTCTGCGTTCGGGGTCCCGTCTGAAGCTTTCTTT. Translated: CASSYSAFGVPSEAFF.

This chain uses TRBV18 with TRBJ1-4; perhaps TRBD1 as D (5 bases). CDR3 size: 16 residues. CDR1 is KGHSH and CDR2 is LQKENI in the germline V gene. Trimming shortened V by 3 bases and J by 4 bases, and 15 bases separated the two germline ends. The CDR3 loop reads CASSPDRRGFNEKLFF. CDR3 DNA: TGTGCCAGCTCACCCGACCGGAGGGGTTTTAATGAAAAACTGTTTTTT.

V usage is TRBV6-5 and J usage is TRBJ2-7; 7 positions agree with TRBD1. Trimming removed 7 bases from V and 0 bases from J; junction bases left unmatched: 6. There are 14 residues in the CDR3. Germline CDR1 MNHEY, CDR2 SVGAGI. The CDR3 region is CASKRDSSSYEQYF. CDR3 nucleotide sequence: TGTGCCAGCAAGAGGGACAGCAGCTCCTACGAGCAGTACTTC.

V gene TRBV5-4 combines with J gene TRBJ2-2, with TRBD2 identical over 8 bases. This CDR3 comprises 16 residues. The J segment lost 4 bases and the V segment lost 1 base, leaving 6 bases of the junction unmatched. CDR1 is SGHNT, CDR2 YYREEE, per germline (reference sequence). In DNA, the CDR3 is TGTGCCAGCAGCTTGTCTCTCCGGGGGGGCACCGGGGAGCTGTTTTTT. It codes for CASSLSLRGGTGELFF.

The CDR3 region has the DNA TGTGCCAGCAGCTTGCCTGACAGGGGTTATCGCACTGAAGCTTTCTTT. This sequence encodes CASSLPDRGYRTEAFF. This chain links TRBV5-4 with TRBJ1-1, with 8 bases that match TRBD1. This CDR3 is built from 16 residues. The germline gives CDR1 SGHNT, CDR2 YYREEE (reference sequence). Germline trimming cut 1 base from V and 4 bases from J; bases unmatched to any gene: 9. Full variable domain (rest looked up from reference TRBV5-4 and TRBJ1-1): ETGVTQSPTHLIKTRGQQVTLRCSSQSGHNTVSWYQQALGQGPQFIFQYYREEENGRGNFPPRFSGLQFPNYSSELNVNALELDDSALYLCASSLPDRGYRTEAFFGQGTRLTVV.

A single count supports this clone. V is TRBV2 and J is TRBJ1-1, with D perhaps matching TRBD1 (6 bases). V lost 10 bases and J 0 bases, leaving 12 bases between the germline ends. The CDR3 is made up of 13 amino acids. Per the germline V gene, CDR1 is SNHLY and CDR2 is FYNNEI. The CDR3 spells CATRTAMNTEAFF. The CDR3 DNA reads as TGTGCCACCCGGACAGCCATGAACACTGAAGCTTTCTTT.

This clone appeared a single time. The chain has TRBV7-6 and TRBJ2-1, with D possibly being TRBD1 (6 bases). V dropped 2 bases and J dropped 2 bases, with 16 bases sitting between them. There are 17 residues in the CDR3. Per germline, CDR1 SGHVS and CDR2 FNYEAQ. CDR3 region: CASSLKVGDTAYNEQFF. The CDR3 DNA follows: TGTGCCAGCAGCTTAAAGGTGGGGGACACCGCCTACAATGAGCAGTTCTTC.

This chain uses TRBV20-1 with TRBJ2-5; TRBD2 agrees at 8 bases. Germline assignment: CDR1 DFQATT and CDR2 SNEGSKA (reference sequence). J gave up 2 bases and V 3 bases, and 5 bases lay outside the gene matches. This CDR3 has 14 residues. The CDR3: CSASLAGGQETQYF. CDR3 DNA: TGCAGTGCTAGTTTGGCGGGGGGACAAGAGACCCAGTACTTC.

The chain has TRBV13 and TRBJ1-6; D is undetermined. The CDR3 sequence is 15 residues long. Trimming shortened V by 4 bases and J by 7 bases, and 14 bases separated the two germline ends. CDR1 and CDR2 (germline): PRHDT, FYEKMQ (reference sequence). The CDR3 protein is CASSSTANRNSPLHF. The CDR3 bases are TGTGCCAGCAGCTCCACAGCAAACCGAAATTCACCCCTCCACTTT.

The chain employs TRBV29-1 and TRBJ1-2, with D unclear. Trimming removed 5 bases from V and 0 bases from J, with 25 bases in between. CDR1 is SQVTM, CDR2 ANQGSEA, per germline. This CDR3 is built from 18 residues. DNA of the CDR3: TGCAGCGTTCCTAACGCCGCAGGTCAGACGGTAACTAACTATGGCTACACCTTC. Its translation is CSVPNAAGQTVTNYGYTF.

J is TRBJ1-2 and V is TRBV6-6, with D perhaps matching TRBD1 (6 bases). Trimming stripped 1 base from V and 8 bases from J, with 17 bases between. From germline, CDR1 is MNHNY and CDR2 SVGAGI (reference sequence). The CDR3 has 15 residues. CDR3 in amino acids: CASSYYPDRPGGYTF. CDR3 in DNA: TGTGCCAGCAGTTACTATCCCGACAGGCCCGGGGGCTACACCTTC.

CDR3 sequence (DNA): TGTGCCAGTCAAGGGCGGGGGGCGAACACCGGGGAGCTGTTTTTT. Translating it yields CASQGRGANTGELFF. The gene calls are TRBV6-5 and TRBJ2-2, with 8 bases lining up with TRBD2. V shed 9 bases, J shed 0 bases, and the junction held 6 bases outside the gene matches. Germline V gives CDR1 MNHEY, CDR2 SVGAGI. This CDR3 region has 15 residues.

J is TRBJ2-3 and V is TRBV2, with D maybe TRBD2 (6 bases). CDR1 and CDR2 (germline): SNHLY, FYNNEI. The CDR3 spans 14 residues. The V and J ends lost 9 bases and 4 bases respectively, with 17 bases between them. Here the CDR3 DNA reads TGTGCCAGTGGGGCGGGGCTCCCGGCAGATACGCAGTATTTT. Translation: CASGAGLPADTQYF.

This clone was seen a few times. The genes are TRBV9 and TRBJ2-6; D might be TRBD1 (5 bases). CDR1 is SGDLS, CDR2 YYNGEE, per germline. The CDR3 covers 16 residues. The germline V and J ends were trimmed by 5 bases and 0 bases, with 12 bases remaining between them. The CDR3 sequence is CASRGARASGANVLTF. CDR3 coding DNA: TGTGCCAGCAGAGGGGCCAGGGCCTCTGGGGCCAACGTCCTGACTTTC.

This CDR3 is CASSISTRVPYEQYF. The CDR3 DNA reads TGTGCCAGTAGTATCTCGACCCGGGTCCCCTACGAGCAGTACTTC. The chain recombines TRBV19 with TRBJ2-7; no clear D gene. Deletions cut 3 bases from V and 2 bases from J, with 14 bases between. This CDR3 has 15 amino acids. Germline CDR1 and CDR2: LNHDA and SQIVND (reference sequence).

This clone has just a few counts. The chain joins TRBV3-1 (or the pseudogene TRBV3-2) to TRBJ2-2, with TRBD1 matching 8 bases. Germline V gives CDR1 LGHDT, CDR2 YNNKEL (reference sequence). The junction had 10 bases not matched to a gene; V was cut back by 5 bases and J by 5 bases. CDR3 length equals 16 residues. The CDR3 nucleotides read TGTGCCAGCAGCTCACCCCAGGGGGCAAGAACCGGGGAGCTGTTTTTT. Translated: CASSSPQGARTGELFF.

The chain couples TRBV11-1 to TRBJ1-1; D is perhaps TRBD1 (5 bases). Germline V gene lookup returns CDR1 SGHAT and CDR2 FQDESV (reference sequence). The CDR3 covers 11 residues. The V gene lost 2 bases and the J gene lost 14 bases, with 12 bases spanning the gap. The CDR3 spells CASSLHQGSFF. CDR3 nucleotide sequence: TGTGCCAGCAGCTTACATCAGGGTTCGTTCTTT.

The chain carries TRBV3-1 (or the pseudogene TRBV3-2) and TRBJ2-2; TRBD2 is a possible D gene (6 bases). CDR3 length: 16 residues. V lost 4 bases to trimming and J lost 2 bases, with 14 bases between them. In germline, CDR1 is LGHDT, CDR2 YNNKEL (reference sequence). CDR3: CASSPSSALNTGELFF. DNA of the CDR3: TGTGCCAGCAGCCCGTCTAGCGCCCTCAACACCGGGGAGCTGTTTTTT.

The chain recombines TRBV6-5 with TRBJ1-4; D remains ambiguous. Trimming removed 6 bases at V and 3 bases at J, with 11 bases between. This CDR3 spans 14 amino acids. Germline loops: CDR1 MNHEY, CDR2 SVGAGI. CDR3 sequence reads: CASRKEGSNEKLFF. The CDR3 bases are TGTGCCAGCAGGAAGGAGGGATCTAATGAAAAACTGTTTTTT.

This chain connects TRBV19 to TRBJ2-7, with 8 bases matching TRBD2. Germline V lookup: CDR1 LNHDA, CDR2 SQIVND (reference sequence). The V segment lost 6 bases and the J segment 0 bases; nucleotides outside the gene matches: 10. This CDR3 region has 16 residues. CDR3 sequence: CASSVAGGSSSYEQYF. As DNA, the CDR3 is TGTGCCAGTAGCGTCGCGGGGGGTTCTAGCTCCTACGAGCAGTACTTC.